Listed below are T cell receptor beta chains from one sample, sequenced in a study of tumor-infiltrating lymphocytes in primary liver carcinoma. One entry per CDR3 protein results from TCRdb running MiXCR on the multiplex PCR reads. The profile shows 300,000 to 400,000 distinct CDR3 sequences, less than 75% of them singletons. Sample: peripheral blood. The receptors here all came from a middle-aged man with primary liver carcinoma and hepatitis B virus infection. The CDR3 runs from the conserved cysteine through the conserved F or W. Fields, in order: clone size, D gene, J gene, V gene, CDR3 protein, CDR3 DNA. The D gene is left open where the match is weak. Expanded clones get a size class; other rows say once, few or many, or leave the size out.

>many|TRBD2|TRBJ2-7|TRBV29-1
CSVEGGGSYEQYF
TGCAGCGTTGAGGGGGGGGGGTCTTACGAGCAGTACTTC
>-|-|TRBJ1-5|TRBV6-5
CASSRTKDSLNQPQHF
TGTGCCAGCAGTAGAACCAAGGACAGCCTTAATCAGCCCCAGCATTTT
>-|-|TRBJ2-1|TRBV11-2
CPSSTKQGSRLNNEQLF
TGTCCCAGCAGCACCAAACAGGGTTCGCGACTAAACAATGAGCAGCTCTTC
>many|TRBD2|TRBJ2-3|TRBV5-1
CASSFPAGKGTQYF
TGCGCCAGCAGCTTTCCAGCGGGGAAGGGGACGCAGTATTTT
>-|-|TRBJ2-7|TRBV4-3
CAISQGGRSGFGTEQYF
TGCGCCATCAGCCAAGGAGGGAGATCCGGGTTCGGAACCGAGCAGTACTTC
>-|TRBD1|TRBJ1-5|TRBV6-1
CTSSAGTGNPPQHF
TGTACCAGCAGTGCTGGGACAGGGAATCCGCCCCAGCATTTT
>-|-|TRBJ1-2|TRBV11-2
CASSPRGIDYSYTF
TGTGCCAGCAGCCCACGCGGGATAGACTATAGCTACACCTTC
>-|TRBD1|TRBJ1-2|TRBV20-1
CSARSTGVNYGYTF
TGCAGTGCTAGATCGACAGGGGTCAACTATGGCTACACCTTC
>-|TRBD2|TRBJ2-7|TRBV4-1
CASSPGLAGAPYEQYF
TGCGCCAGCAGCCCGGGACTAGCGGGAGCCCCTTACGAGCAGTACTTC
>-|TRBD2|TRBJ2-1|TRBV30
CACRIGLAGSNEPFF
TGTGCCTGCAGAATCGGACTAGCGGGAAGCAATGAGCCGTTCTTC
>-|-|TRBJ2-2|TRBV5-4
CASSLSEWCEVGELFF
TGTGCCAGCAGCTTGTCTGAGTGGTGTGAGGTCGGGGAGCTGTTTTTT
>-|-|TRBJ2-2|TRBV5-1
CASSHGGELFF
TGCGCCAGCAGCCACGGCGGGGAGCTGTTTTTT
>-|TRBD2|TRBJ2-1|TRBV6-2/TRBV6-3
CASRSRTSGRAIEQLF
TGTGCCAGTAGATCCCGTACTAGCGGGAGGGCCATTGAGCAGCTCTTC
>once|-|TRBJ1-1|TRBV11-2
CASSLGGNTKAFF
TGTGCCAGCAGCTTAGGCGGGAACACTAAAGCTTTCTTC
>-|TRBD2|TRBJ2-4|TRBV4-2
CASSHWGREGLLQYF
TGTGCCAGCAGCCACTGGGGGCGGGAGGGTCTCCTTCAGTACTTC
>-|-|TRBJ2-6|TRBV6-6
CASSSSPQGWSGTNVLTF
TGTGCCAGTAGTTCCTCCCCCCAGGGTTGGTCTGGGACCAACGTCCTGACTTTC
>many|TRBD1|TRBJ2-2|TRBV10-2
CASSPIPGGWRNTGELFF
TGCGCCAGCAGTCCCATACCAGGGGGCTGGAGGAACACCGGGGAGCTGTTTTTT
>-|-|TRBJ1-5|TRBV28
CASSAGVSNQPQHF
TGTGCCAGCAGTGCGGGGGTTAGCAATCAGCCCCAGCATTTT
>-|-|TRBJ1-1|TRBV5-1
CASTLAESTEAFF
TGCGCCAGCACGCTGGCGGAAAGCACTGAAGCTTTCTTT
>once|-|TRBJ2-2|TRBV11-2
CASSLRQGAAGERFF
TGTGCCAGCAGCTTAAGACAAGGGGCGGCCGGGGAGCGGTTTTTT
>-|TRBD2|TRBJ2-1|TRBV14
CASSQLAGAYNERFF
TGTGCCAGCAGCCAACTAGCGGGGGCCTACAATGAGCGGTTCTTC
>-|-|TRBJ2-7|TRBV4-1
CASSQGAGTPPYEQYF
TGCGCCAGCAGCCAAGGGGCCGGGACTCCTCCTTACGAGCAGTACTTC
>-|-|TRBJ2-1|TRBV11-3
CASSHRGTDDELSF
TGTGCCAGCAGTCACCGGGGGACCGACGATGAGCTGTCCTTC
>-|TRBD2|TRBJ2-2|TRBV4-2
CASSPSRRGGTGELFF
TGTGCCAGTAGCCCCAGCAGGAGGGGAGGGACCGGGGAGCTGTTTTTT
>many|TRBD2|TRBJ2-7|TRBV4-2
CASSQGLAGVAYEQYF
TGTGCCAGCAGCCAGGGACTAGCGGGAGTGGCCTACGAGCAGTACTTC
>-|-|TRBJ2-2|TRBV11-2
CANSLDHRDRDTGELFF
TGTGCCAACAGCTTAGATCATCGGGATAGGGACACCGGGGAGCTGTTTTTT
>-|TRBD2|TRBJ2-1|TRBV11-3
CASINGTSGMRSYNEQFF
TGTGCCAGCATCAACGGGACTAGCGGGATGAGATCCTACAATGAGCAGTTCTTC
>-|TRBD2|TRBJ2-1|TRBV6-2/TRBV6-3
CASRPSGEAYTEQFF
TGTGCCAGCAGACCTAGCGGGGAGGCCTACACTGAGCAGTTCTTC
>-|TRBD2|TRBJ2-7|TRBV20-1
CSARDLGLVYEQYF
TGCAGTGCTAGAGATCTGGGACTAGTTTACGAGCAGTACTTC
>-|TRBD1|TRBJ2-7|TRBV24-1
CATSDPGTGINGQYF
TGTGCCACCAGTGATCCCGGGACAGGGATTAACGGGCAGTACTTC
>-|TRBD1|TRBJ2-7|TRBV7-2
CASRGRPGQGGYEQYF
TGTGCCAGCAGAGGCCGACCGGGACAGGGGGGTTACGAGCAGTACTTC
>-|-|TRBJ2-5|TRBV11-2
CANSSWIEGVREETQYF
TGTGCCAACAGCTCTTGGATAGAGGGAGTGAGGGAAGAGACCCAGTACTTC
>few|-|TRBJ1-1|TRBV30
CAFSGWNTEAFF
TGTGCCTTCTCGGGGTGGAACACTGAAGCTTTCTTT
>few|-|TRBJ2-1|TRBV28
CASSLEDPGEQFF
TGTGCCAGCAGTTTAGAGGACCCGGGGGAGCAGTTCTTC
>-|TRBD2|TRBJ2-1|TRBV7-3
CASSLTGLAHTNRSYNEQFF
TGTGCCAGCAGCCTTACGGGACTAGCGCATACCAACCGTTCCTACAATGAGCAGTTCTTC
>few|TRBD2|TRBJ2-4|TRBV7-8
CASSAGRLAGAKNIQYF
TGTGCCAGCAGCGCGGGGAGGCTAGCGGGAGCCAAAAACATTCAGTACTTC
>-|-|TRBJ1-4|TRBV28
CASTAEGFGEKLFF
TGTGCCAGCACCGCGGAGGGGTTCGGTGAAAAACTGTTTTTT
>-|-|TRBJ2-7|TRBV29-1
CRGGLAEKPYEQYF
TGCCGCGGGGGCTTAGCGGAGAAGCCCTACGAGCAGTATTTC
>once|TRBD2|TRBJ2-1|TRBV12-3/TRBV12-4
CASLGLAGEQIF
TGTGCCAGCCTGGGGCTAGCGGGGGAGCAGATCTTC
>few|-|TRBJ2-3|TRBV5-1
CASSLAKSTDTQYF
TGCGCCAGCAGCTTGGCCAAAAGCACGGATACGCAGTATTTT
>many|-|TRBJ2-1|TRBV11-2
CASSLRRGFYNEQFF
TGTGCCAGCAGCTTAAGACGGGGATTCTACAATGAGCAGTTCTTC
>many|TRBD2|TRBJ2-1|TRBV30
CAWSAGGQFF
TGTGCCTGGAGCGCGGGGGGGCAGTTCTTC
>many|-|TRBJ2-7|TRBV6-2/TRBV6-3
CASRRREVTYEQYF
TGTGCCAGCAGGCGCAGGGAGGTGACCTACGAGCAGTACTTC
>-|-|TRBJ1-3|TRBV4-3
CANSPPAGNTIYF
TGCGCCAACAGCCCTCCCGCTGGAAACACCATATATTTT
>many|-|TRBJ1-5|TRBV7-9
CASSPGQSYSNQPQHF
TGTGCCAGCAGTCCAGGACAGTCGTATAGCAATCAGCCCCAGCATTTT
>-|-|TRBJ2-1|TRBV12-3/TRBV12-4
CASSFDEGNEHFF
TGTGCCAGCAGTTTTGACGAAGGCAATGAGCACTTCTTC